These 11 T cell receptor beta chains were all obtained from the same sample, sequenced in a study of cytomegalovirus exposure and HLA in healthy donors. Researchers ran the PCR with 60 Vbeta and 13 Jbeta primers. The protocol was immunoSEQ multiplex PCR, while the TCRdb copy is restricted to in-frame clones and leaves out a portion. The table records 150,000 to 200,000 clones, around 85% of them present only once. Sequencing was performed on PBMCs. Every receptor here comes from a man between 18 and 29 years old in good health and CMV-seropositive.

The chain recombines TRBV7-9 with TRBJ2-7, with 11 bases matching TRBD2. V lost 1 base to trimming and J lost 3 bases; unmatched junction nucleotides: 8. Germline CDR1 is SEHNR and CDR2 is FQNEAQ (reference sequence). The CDR3 covers 17 residues. The CDR3 DNA follows: TGTGCCAGCAGCTTAGGCCCTAGCGGGGGGTCCGTCTACGAGCAGTACTTC. Its protein is CASSLGPSGGSVYEQYF.

The chain couples TRBV7-2 to TRBJ2-7; 7 bases match TRBD1. Germline trimming cut 4 bases from V and 4 bases from J; bases unmatched to any gene: 4. The CDR3 runs 13 residues. The germline V gene encodes CDR1 SGHTA and CDR2 FQGNSA. This CDR3 reads CASSSGQQYEQYF. In DNA, the CDR3 is TGTGCCAGCAGCTCGGGACAGCAGTACGAGCAGTACTTC.

The V gene is TRBV6-1, the J gene TRBJ1-5; TRBD1 agrees at 8 bases. Germline lookup yields CDR1 MNHNS and CDR2 SASEGT. The J segment lost 6 bases and the V segment lost 7 bases, leaving 11 bases of the junction unmatched. CDR3 length: 15 amino acids. Here the CDR3 reads CASIRTGLSAQPQHF. CDR3 DNA sequence: TGTGCCAGCATTCGGACAGGGCTGTCCGCTCAGCCCCAGCATTTT.

Note on this clone: The junction and the germline gene differ at one end; a read error may be behind it. The rearrangement joins TRBV7-9 to TRBJ1-1; D possibly corresponds to TRBD1 (5 bases). Germline values: CDR1 SEHNR, CDR2 FQNEAQ (reference sequence). The CDR3 has 16 amino acids. The DNA of the CDR3 is TGTTCCAGCAGCTTTCCGAGGACACTAGCCATACCTGAAGCTTTCTTT. Translating gives CSSSFPRTLAIPEAFF.

The rearrangement uses TRBV6-1 and TRBJ2-5; D may be TRBD2 (6 bases). Germline V gives CDR1 MNHNS, CDR2 SASEGT. The CDR3 extends over 15 amino acids. The V end lost 3 bases, the J end lost 5 bases, and 16 bases lay between the germline ends. This CDR3 reads CASSEPPGGWETQYF. Here the CDR3 DNA reads TGTGCCAGCAGTGAGCCCCCCGGAGGGTGGGAGACCCAGTACTTC.

V gene TRBV30 combines with J gene TRBJ1-2; D remains ambiguous. Germline V gene lookup returns CDR1 GTSNPN and CDR2 SVGIG (reference sequence). V was pared by 4 bases and J by 8 bases, with 11 bases between. There are 11 residues in the CDR3. The CDR3 loop is CAWTAAYGYTF. Here the CDR3 DNA reads TGTGCCTGGACGGCGGCCTACGGCTACACCTTC.

This clone has only a few counts. In DNA, the CDR3 is TGTGCCAGCAGCTCGACAGGGAACGAGCAGTACTTC. Protein sequence: CASSSTGNEQYF. The chain is built from TRBV7-6 and TRBJ2-7; 7 bases map to TRBD1. Trimming removed 4 bases from V and 5 bases from J; junction bases left unmatched: 2. Germline CDR1 reads SGHVS; CDR2 reads FNYEAQ. The CDR3 consists of 12 residues.

The chain couples TRBV27 to TRBJ1-5, with TRBD1 matching 10 bases. Germline CDR1 MNHEY, CDR2 SMNVEV (reference sequence). CDR3 size: 18 residues. V was clipped by 6 bases and J by 2 bases; unmatched bases: 13. The CDR3 sequence is CASRRGTGDPRGNQPQHF. The CDR3 nucleotides read TGTGCCAGCAGGCGCGGGACAGGGGATCCGCGTGGCAATCAGCCCCAGCATTTT.

CDR3 protein: CASGRVDTEAFF. The CDR3 DNA follows: TGTGCTAGTGGTCGGGTTGACACTGAAGCTTTCTTT. The gene calls are TRBV12-5 and TRBJ1-1; D is unresolved. Deletions cut 5 bases from V and 3 bases from J, with 7 bases between. The CDR3 totals 12 residues. The germline CDR1 and CDR2 sequences are LGHNT and FRNRAP.

Only a few counts were recorded for this clone. This sequence joins TRBV4-1 and TRBJ1-1, with D maybe TRBD1 (5 bases). This CDR3 is built from 15 residues. Germline V CDR1 and CDR2: MGHRA, YSYEKL. Trimming pared 0 bases from V and 8 bases from J, leaving 16 bases between. CDR3 sequence: CASSQEPIGGKEAFF. The CDR3 nucleotides are TGCGCCAGCAGCCAAGAACCCATTGGGGGGAAAGAAGCTTTCTTT.

The V and J genes are TRBV6-6 and TRBJ2-7, with TRBD1 matching over 9 bases. The CDR3 has 13 amino acids. The germline CDR1 and CDR2 sequences are MNHNY and SVGAGI (reference sequence). Trimming removed 7 bases from V and 4 bases from J; junction bases left unmatched: 5. The CDR3 DNA reads as TGTGCCAGCACCCGGGACAGGGCTTACGAGCAGTACTTC. It translates to CASTRDRAYEQYF.